This TCR beta chain was sequenced in a study of chemoradiotherapy in HPV16-positive cancers. The overall study: A couple of HPV16-positive patients' cells yielded candidate HPV-specific clones and common motifs.

Trimming left V 0 bases short and J 3 bases short, with 12 bases between. Looked up from germline, CDR1 is LGHNA and CDR2 is YSLEER. This CDR3 comprises 16 residues. On this clone: The antigen is unknown.

Sequencing was performed with immunoSEQ multiplex PCR; in TCRdb, only in-frame clones are kept and a portion is missing. The data contain roughly 15,000 clones, about four fifths of them singletons. General observations from the study: HPV-responsive T-cell expansion during chemoradiotherapy was linked to improved recurrence-free survival in HPV16-positive patients. During treatment, candidate HPV-specific clones and E7-related motifs expanded in tumor.

Samples were taken several times over chemoradiotherapy. The clonotype comes from a human donor with HPV-associated anogenital cancer. The sample here was taken from a patient who underwent chemoradiotherapy. The chain has TRBV4-3 and TRBJ1-3, with D unresolved. The CDR3 region has the DNA TGCGCCAGCAGCCAAGATGGCAGCTACCTTGGAAACACCATATATTTT. Its protein product is CASSQDGSYLGNTIYF.